This T cell receptor beta chain appears in the sequencing data of a study of T cell clonotyping in hematopoietic cell transplantation. Findings and limits, study-wide: Graft donor and pretransplant recipient Inverse Simpson Index values predicted broader posttransplant TCR diversity. After transplant, recipient diversity fell while pathologically expanded clonotypes grew through day 180. Few recipient clonotypes overlapped donors; over 95% were de novo at given depth. No sorting was done, leaving CD4 and CD8 contributions mixed.

Regarding this clone: What it binds is unknown.

Germline loops: CDR1 SGHTA, CDR2 FQGNSA. The V end lost 2 bases, the J end lost 2 bases, and 10 bases lay between the germline ends. The CDR3 has 14 amino acids. Method: immunoSEQ multiplex PCR; TCRdb's copy keeps in-frame clones and lacks some. The table shows approximately 10,000 clones, with approximately 92% occurring only once. The source material was peripheral blood mononuclear cells. This receptor was identified in a human donor who either received an allogeneic hematopoietic cell transplant for a myeloid malignancy or was a related donor (not recorded which). Some clones in this sample may be carry-over from other donors' samples. This chain links TRBV7-2 with TRBJ2-7; D possibly corresponds to TRBD1 (5 bases). The CDR3 nucleotides read TGTGCCAGCAGCTTATGGACACCCCCCTACGAGCAGTACTTC. It translates to CASSLWTPPYEQYF.